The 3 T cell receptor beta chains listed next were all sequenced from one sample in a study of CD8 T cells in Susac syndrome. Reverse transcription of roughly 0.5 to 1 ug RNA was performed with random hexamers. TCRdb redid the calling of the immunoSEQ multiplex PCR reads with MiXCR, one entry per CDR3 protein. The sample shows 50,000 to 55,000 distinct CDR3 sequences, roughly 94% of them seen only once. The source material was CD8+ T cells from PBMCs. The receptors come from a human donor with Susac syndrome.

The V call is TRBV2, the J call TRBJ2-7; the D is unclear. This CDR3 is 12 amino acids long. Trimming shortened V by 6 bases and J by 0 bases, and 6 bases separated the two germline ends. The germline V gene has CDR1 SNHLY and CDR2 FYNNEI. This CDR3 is CASRLISYEQYF. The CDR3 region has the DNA TGTGCCAGCAGACTGATCTCCTACGAGCAGTACTTC. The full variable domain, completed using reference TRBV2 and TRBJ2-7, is EPEVTQTPSHQVTQMGQEVILRCVPISNHLYFYWYRQILGQKVEFLVSFYNNEISEKSEIFDDQFSVERPDGSNFTLKIRSTKLEDSAMYFCASRLISYEQYFGPGTRLTVT.

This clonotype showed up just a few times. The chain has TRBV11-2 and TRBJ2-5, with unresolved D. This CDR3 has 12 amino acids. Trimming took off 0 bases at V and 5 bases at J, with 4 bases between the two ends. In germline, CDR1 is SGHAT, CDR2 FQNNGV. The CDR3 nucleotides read TGTGCCAGCAGCTTAGAGAGCGAGACCCAGTACTTC. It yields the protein CASSLESETQYF.

CDR3 sequence: CASSLTGGTDTQYF. DNA of the CDR3: TGTGCCAGCAGCTTAACGGGGGGGACCGATACGCAGTATTTT. This chain connects TRBV7-3 to TRBJ2-3; 7 bases line up with TRBD2. There are 14 residues in the CDR3. Germline V gene data show CDR1 as SGHTA and CDR2 as FQGTGA. V shed 0 bases and J 6 bases; nucleotides not matched to a gene: 3.